The text below deals with one T cell receptor (beta chain). Data came from immunoSEQ multiplex PCR; TCRdb stores just in-frame clones and leaves some out. The table has some 300,000 clones, around 90% seen once; the top ten hold around 4.5%. V lost 4 bases and J lost 6; bases outside the gene matches: 5. Germline V gene sequence: CDR1 SQVTM, CDR2 ANQGSEA. The CDR3 is made up of 14 amino acids. The sample belongs to a study of blood T cell repertoires in COVID-19. Study in general: Researchers got acute and convalescent COVID-19 samples from the United States, Italy and Spain. From T cells, B-cell-depleted T cells, or PBMCs came the material, which was cDNA or gDNA.

The sequence was collected from a young woman with acute COVID-19. V usage is TRBV29-1 and J usage is TRBJ2-2; 10 bases are a match to TRBD2. Sequencing was performed on PBMCs or T cells enriched from blood (not recorded which). The CDR3 bases are TGCAGCGTTGTGGTGCTAGCGGGAGCCGGGGAGCTGTTTTTT. Amino acids: CSVVVLAGAGELFF.